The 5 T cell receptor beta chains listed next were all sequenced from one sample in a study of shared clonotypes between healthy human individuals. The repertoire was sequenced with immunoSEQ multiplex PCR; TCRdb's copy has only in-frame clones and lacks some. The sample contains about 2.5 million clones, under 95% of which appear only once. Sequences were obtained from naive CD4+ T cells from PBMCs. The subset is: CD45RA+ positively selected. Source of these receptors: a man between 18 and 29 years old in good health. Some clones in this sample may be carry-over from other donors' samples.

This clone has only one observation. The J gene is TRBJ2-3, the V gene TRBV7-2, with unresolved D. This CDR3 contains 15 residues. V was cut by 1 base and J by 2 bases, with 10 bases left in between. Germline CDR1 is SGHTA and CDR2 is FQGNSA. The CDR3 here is CASSLVVSNTDTQYF. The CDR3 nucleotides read TGTGCCAGCAGCTTAGTGGTCAGTAACACAGATACGCAGTATTTT.

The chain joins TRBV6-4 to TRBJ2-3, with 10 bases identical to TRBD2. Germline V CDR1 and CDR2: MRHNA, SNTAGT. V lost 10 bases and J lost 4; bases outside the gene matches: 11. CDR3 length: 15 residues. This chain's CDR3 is CANGGWLAGADTQYF. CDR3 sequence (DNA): TGTGCCAATGGGGGGTGGCTAGCGGGAGCAGATACGCAGTATTTT.

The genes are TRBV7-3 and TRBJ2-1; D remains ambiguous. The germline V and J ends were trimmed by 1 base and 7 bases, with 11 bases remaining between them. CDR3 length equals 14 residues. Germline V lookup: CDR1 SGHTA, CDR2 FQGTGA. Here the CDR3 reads CASSLNLILNEQFF. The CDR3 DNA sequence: TGTGCCAGCAGCTTAAATCTCATTCTTAATGAGCAGTTCTTC.

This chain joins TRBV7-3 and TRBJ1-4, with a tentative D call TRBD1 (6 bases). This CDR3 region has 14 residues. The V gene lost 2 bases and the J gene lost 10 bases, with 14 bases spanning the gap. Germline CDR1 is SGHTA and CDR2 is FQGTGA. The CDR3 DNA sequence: TGTGCCAGCAGCTTACAGGCAGGGGCAGGAAAACTGTTTTTT. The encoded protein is CASSLQAGAGKLFF.

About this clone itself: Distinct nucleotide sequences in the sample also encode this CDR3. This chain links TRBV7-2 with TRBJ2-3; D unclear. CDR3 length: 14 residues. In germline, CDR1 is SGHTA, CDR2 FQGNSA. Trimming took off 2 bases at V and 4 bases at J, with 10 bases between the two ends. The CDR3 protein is CASSLIGSADTQYF. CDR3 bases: TGTGCCAGCAGCTTAATTGGCTCAGCAGATACGCAGTATTTT.